The 6 T cell receptor beta chains listed next were all sequenced from one sample in a study of T-cell memory formation after mild COVID-19. MiXCR was run by TCRdb on the 5' RACE reads, yielding one entry per CDR3 protein. The data contain tens of thousands of distinct CDR3 sequences, over 10% of them singletons. The sample consisted of PBMCs or a T cell subset sorted from them (not recorded which). The receptors come from a man younger than 30 who had mild COVID-19 (a few samples of this study predate the infection). Cell type and time point are not known.

At least ten counts were recorded for this clonotype. CDR3 sequence: CASSWGAGRQETQYF. CDR3 nucleotides: TGTGCCAGCAGCTGGGGGGCGGGGCGCCAAGAGACCCAGTACTTC. The chain employs TRBV7-8 and TRBJ2-5; D might be TRBD1 or TRBD2, each matching 6 bases. Trimming took 4 bases from V and 1 from J, leaving 13 bases between them. From germline, CDR1 is SGHVS and CDR2 FQNEAQ. The length of the CDR3 is 15 residues. Complete variable domain (other parts from reference TRBV7-8 and TRBJ2-5): GAGVSQSPRYKVAKRGQDVALRCDPISGHVSLFWYQQALGQGPEFLTYFQNEAQLDKSGLPSDRFFAERPEGSVSTLKIQRTQQEDSAVYLCASSWGAGRQETQYFGPGTRLLVL.

This clonotype came up many times. The rearrangement uses TRBV18 and TRBJ2-5; maybe TRBD1 (8 bases). CDR1 and CDR2 (germline): KGHSH, LQKENI. The CDR3 runs to 15 residues. The V gene lost 1 base and the J gene lost 3 bases, with 12 bases spanning the gap. The CDR3 is CASSPRQGTKETQYF. DNA of the CDR3: TGTGCCAGCTCACCACGACAGGGGACTAAAGAGACCCAGTACTTC.

The table lists this clonotype with many counts. The rearrangement links TRBV7-2 to TRBJ2-2, with D maybe TRBD2 (6 bases). CDR3 length: 16 amino acids. V lost 2 bases and J 1 base, leaving 11 bases between the germline ends. CDR1 and CDR2 (germline): SGHTA, FQGNSA. CDR3 loop: CASSLQSGGNTGELFF. CDR3 DNA sequence: TGTGCCAGCAGCTTACAGTCCGGGGGGAACACCGGGGAGCTGTTTTTT.

CDR3 DNA: TGCAGTGCTGGCCCTGGGACAGTCCAAGAGACCCAGTACTTC. It is translated as CSAGPGTVQETQYF. V is TRBV20-1 and J is TRBJ2-5; 7 bases match TRBD1. V was clipped by 5 bases and J by 1 base; unmatched bases: 7. Germline values: CDR1 DFQATT, CDR2 SNEGSKA (reference sequence). The length of the CDR3 is 14 residues.

This clonotype was seen ten or more times. The rearrangement joins TRBV9 to TRBJ2-5, with 8 bases aligning to TRBD2. Germline assignment: CDR1 SGDLS and CDR2 YYNGEE. V was pared by 2 bases and J by 5 bases, with 11 bases of the junction left unmatched. This CDR3 has 16 residues. CDR3 in amino acids: CASSVGPAGGYETQYF. The CDR3 coding sequence is TGTGCCAGCAGCGTCGGGCCGGCGGGGGGCTATGAGACCCAGTACTTC.

V and J are TRBV7-2 and TRBJ2-5; D not certain. V dropped 1 base and J dropped 0 bases, with 3 bases sitting between them. The germline CDR1 and CDR2 sequences are SGHTA and FQGNSA. The CDR3 spans 13 residues. Written as DNA, the CDR3 is TGTGCCAGCAGCTTAGGATACCAAGAGACCCAGTACTTC. This codes for CASSLGYQETQYF.